This T cell receptor beta chain comes out of a study of cytomegalovirus exposure and HLA in healthy donors. Study-level information: Later, an analysis reported that the 130 or so validation repertoires had used the same platform as the approximately 690 first-cohort repertoires. Study-level points and caveats: The tendency of first-cohort TCR clusters to co-occur in the approximately 120 validation repertoires was identified by a subsequent analysis. The study designated 164 TCR beta chains cytomegalovirus-associated. The majority of TCR sequences were rare, yet some public TCRs appeared in many donors.

Here immunoSEQ multiplex PCR was the method, and the copy in TCRdb shows in-frame clones only, minus some. The sample consists of under 200,000 clones, about 81% of them appearing once. As to this clone: What it recognizes is unknown.

The receptor was isolated from a woman between 25 and 40 years old in good health and CMV-seronegative. The sequenced sample consisted of PBMCs.

DNA of the CDR3: TGTGCCAGCAGTGAATCTAGCGGGAGGGTTCTCTACGAGCAGTACTTC. Residues: CASSESSGRVLYEQYF. This chain connects TRBV6-1 to TRBJ2-7; TRBD2 matches 12 bases. Looked up from germline, CDR1 is MNHNS and CDR2 is SASEGT. This CDR3 contains 16 residues. The V gene end was trimmed by 2 bases and the J gene end by 3 bases; junction bases not matched to a gene: 5.